A selection of T cell receptor beta chains follows, all from one sample in a study of blood T cell repertoires in COVID-19. Sequencing was performed with immunoSEQ multiplex PCR; in TCRdb, only in-frame clones are kept and a portion is missing. The profile covers around 250,000 clones, with approximately 86% appearing a single time and approximately 7% taken by the ten largest. Sample: peripheral blood. The receptors shown here come from a woman in her 70s with active or convalescent COVID-19. Both conserved end residues are part of each CDR3. D genes are given only for firm matches. A clone size is listed for some rows: how often the clone was seen (once, few, many), or a class if it is expanded.

>-|TRBV29-1|TRBJ1-1|-
TGCAGCGTTATAGCTTCCGTGAACACTGAAGCTTTCTTT
CSVIASVNTEAFF
>TRBD1|TRBV4-1|TRBJ1-2|-
TGCGCCAGCAGCCAAGACCACAGGGGCGGCTACACCTTC
CASSQDHRGGYTF
>-|TRBV3-1/TRBV3-2|TRBJ1-2|-
TGTGCCAGCAGCCAATCTGTACTATCCTCCTATGGCTACACCTTC
CASSQSVLSSYGYTF
>-|TRBV20-1|TRBJ1-2|-
TGCAGTGCTAGAGATCTAGGTGGCTACACCTTC
CSARDLGGYTF
>-|TRBV5-1|TRBJ1-1|-
TGCGCCAGCAGCTTGCAACAGGGTAGTACTGAAGCTTTCTTT
CASSLQQGSTEAFF
>-|TRBV18|TRBJ1-1|-
TGTGCCAGCTCACCGAACGACGGAGCAGACACTGAAGCTTTCTTT
CASSPNDGADTEAFF
>-|TRBV25-1|TRBJ2-1|few
TGTGCCAGCATGCATCAGGGAGGTGAGCAGTTCTTC
CASMHQGGEQFF
>-|TRBV2|TRBJ2-7|-
TGTGCCAGCAGTGAGGTGACAACCTACGAGCAGTACTTC
CASSEVTTYEQYF
>-|TRBV10-3|TRBJ2-7|-
TGTGCCATCAGTGATAAGGGGTCCTACGAGCAGTACTTC
CAISDKGSYEQYF
>-|TRBV4-3|TRBJ1-2|-
TGCGCCAGCAGCCAAGTACAGGGCCTGGGTGGCTACACCTTC
CASSQVQGLGGYTF
>-|TRBV6-5|TRBJ2-1|-
TGTGCCAGCAGCCTTCTGGTCGGCGCAGGTGAGCAGTTCTTC
CASSLLVGAGEQFF
>-|TRBV7-9|TRBJ2-7|-
TGTGCCAGCAGCTTAGGGTGGCGCTCAGGGCTATCCTACGAGCAGTACTTC
CASSLGWRSGLSYEQYF
>-|TRBV7-2|TRBJ1-2|-
TGTGCCAGCAGCGCGAGGGACGGGAGTGGCTACACCTTC
CASSARDGSGYTF
>-|TRBV18|TRBJ1-5|-
TGTGCCAGCTCACCTTATTCGACAGCTTTTGGGGATCAGCCCCAGCATTTT
CASSPYSTAFGDQPQHF
>TRBD2|TRBV5-1|TRBJ2-2|-
TGCGCCAGCAGCTTGGACGGACTAGGTCTTTTTTTAAAAAACACCGGGGAGCTGTTTTTT
CASSLDGLGLFLKNTGELFF
>-|TRBV10-1|TRBJ1-1|-
TGCGCCACCACGGGTCTGGACATCATGAACACTGAAGCTTTCTTT
CATTGLDIMNTEAFF
>-|TRBV27|TRBJ2-1|-
TGTGCCAGCAGTTTTATCTCGCGGGGGCAGGACAGTGAGCAGTTCTTC
CASSFISRGQDSEQFF
>-|TRBV9|TRBJ1-1|-
TGTGCCAGCAGCGTATCCGCGGGGTCTGGGGGGACTGAAGCTTTCTTT
CASSVSAGSGGTEAFF
>-|TRBV10-3|TRBJ2-3|-
TGTGCCATCAGAAGCCGGGATCACACAGATACGCAGTATTTT
CAIRSRDHTDTQYF
>TRBD1|TRBV18|TRBJ1-1|few
TGTGCCAGCTCAACAGGGGGCAAGTACACTGAAGCTTTCTTT
CASSTGGKYTEAFF
>TRBD1|TRBV4-2|TRBJ1-5|few
TGTGCCAGCAGCCAAGAGGCACCAACGACAGGGTTTGGTCAGCCCCAGCATTTT
CASSQEAPTTGFGQPQHF
>-|TRBV7-2|TRBJ2-7|-
TGTGCCAGCAGCTTAGCCGTAAGGACACCTTCCTACGAGCAGTACTTC
CASSLAVRTPSYEQYF
>TRBD2|TRBV5-1|TRBJ2-1|-
TGCGCCAGCAGCCCGACTAGCGGGGGGCCACACTACAATGAGCAGTTCTTC
CASSPTSGGPHYNEQFF
>TRBD2|TRBV7-2|TRBJ2-7|-
TGTGCCAGCAGCCGGTTGGCGGGGGAACCCTACGAGCAGTACTTC
CASSRLAGEPYEQYF
>TRBD1|TRBV5-1|TRBJ2-7|-
TGCGCCAGCAGCTTCCCTTGGACAGGGGGCCCCTACGAGCAGTACTTC
CASSFPWTGGPYEQYF
>-|TRBV5-4|TRBJ2-3|once
TGTGCCAGCAGCCAAGGGGGGGGACGCACAGATACGCAGTATTTT
CASSQGGGRTDTQYF